The clone carrying this T cell receptor (beta chain) appeared a few times. The antigen remains unidentified. This entry is derived from a study of blood T cells in healthy people across ages. The CDR3 is 16 residues long. J was trimmed by 4 bases and V by 4 bases; bases with no gene match: 5. CDR1 is LGHDT and CDR2 is YNNKEL in the germline V gene (reference sequence). For the second PCR, which ran for roughly 6 to 11 cycles, a sample-barcoded 5' primer and a J-beta primer mix were used. One entry per CDR3 protein results from TCRdb running MiXCR on the 5' RACE reads. The sample yields hundreds of thousands of distinct CDR3 sequences, around two fifths seen once. Study findings and constraints: Shifts in expanded clonotypes may have been confounded by donor CMV status, which was unknown. Naive CD4+ cells and diversity were both higher in long-lived donors than in aged donors.

The chain employs TRBV3-1 and TRBJ2-7; 15 bases align to TRBD2. Source material: blood. The TCR was taken from a man in his 60s in good health. DNA of the CDR3: TGTGCCAGCAGCCCCGGGACTAGCGGGGGGTTGTACGAGCAGTACTTC. Amino acid sequence: CASSPGTSGGLYEQYF.